This paragraph covers one T cell receptor beta chain sequence. The CDR3 is made up of 13 amino acids. From germline, CDR1 is MNHNS and CDR2 SASEGT. V was pared by 3 bases and J by 6 bases, with 12 bases between. These data originate in a study of OX40 agonist ivuxolimab in advanced cancers. Using immunoSEQ multiplex PCR, the repertoire was profiled, and TCRdb retains in-frame clones only, with some absent. The sample has under 85,000 clones, around 80% seen once. The source is an adult with an advanced solid tumor such as melanoma, head and neck, liver or kidney cancer. The chain couples TRBV6-1 to TRBJ2-7; D remains unclear. The sequenced sample was CD4+ or CD8+ T cells sorted from blood, obtained in a trial of the OX40 agonist ivuxolimab. CDR3 in DNA: TGTGCCAGCAGTGAGGTCTGGCAGTTCGAGCAGTACTTC. This gives the protein CASSEVWQFEQYF.